Each of the 13 T cell receptor beta chains below was sequenced from the same sample in a study of T cell responses to AZD1222 COVID-19 vaccine. Produced via immunoSEQ multiplex PCR; TCRdb's table is partial and in-frame only. The sample includes 120,000 to 150,000 clones, 70% to 90% of them seen just once. Source: peripheral blood, taken on day 0 of AZD1222 vaccination. These receptors came from an adult in good health.

V and J are TRBV7-2 and TRBJ1-4; no firm D call. V dropped 5 bases and J dropped 5 bases, with 12 bases sitting between them. The germline gives CDR1 SGHTA, CDR2 FQGNSA. The CDR3 has 14 amino acids. In DNA, the CDR3 is TGTGCCAGCAGCCCCGGAGCGGGAAATGAAAAACTGTTTTTT. Amino acid sequence: CASSPGAGNEKLFF.

The rearrangement joins TRBV7-6 to TRBJ2-1; a possible D gene is TRBD1 (6 bases). Trimming cost V 5 bases and J 0 bases, with 11 bases left between them. The CDR3 covers 15 residues. Germline V gives CDR1 SGHVS, CDR2 FNYEAQ. As DNA, the CDR3 is TGTGCCAGCAGCCCCAGGACAGACTCCTACAATGAGCAGTTCTTC. Translation gives CASSPRTDSYNEQFF.

The gene calls are TRBV4-3 and TRBJ1-1; D possibly corresponds to TRBD1 (6 bases). CDR1 and CDR2 from the germline V gene are LGHNA and YSLEER. Trimming stripped 2 bases from V and 5 bases from J, with 12 bases between. This CDR3 is built from 14 residues. The CDR3: CASSQTRGGTEAFF. DNA of the CDR3: TGCGCCAGCAGCCAAACCAGGGGTGGGACTGAAGCTTTCTTT.

The gene calls are TRBV9 and TRBJ2-3; D is ambiguous. V was cut by 4 bases and J by 2 bases, with 5 bases left in between. This CDR3 has 12 residues. Germline V gives CDR1 SGDLS, CDR2 YYNGEE. The DNA for the CDR3 is TGTGCCAGCAGCCCCCACACAGATACGCAGTATTTT. This translates into CASSPHTDTQYF.

The rearrangement uses TRBV29-1 and TRBJ1-4; D call uncertain. The CDR3 is 11 residues long. Germline V gene sequence: CDR1 SQVTM, CDR2 ANQGSEA. CDR3 in amino acids: CTCGSQEKLFF. Written as DNA, the CDR3 is TGCACCTGCGGGTCTCAAGAAAAACTGTTTTTT.

The chain recombines TRBV4-3 with TRBJ2-3; 9 positions agree with TRBD2. V was clipped by 0 bases and J by 5 bases; unmatched bases: 12. This CDR3 contains 18 residues. CDR1 is LGHNA and CDR2 is YSLEER in the germline V gene. CDR3 bases: TGCGCCAGCAGCCAAGATCCAGGGTTAGCGGGAGTGAGAGATACGCAGTATTTT. This codes for CASSQDPGLAGVRDTQYF.

The chain joins TRBV4-2 to TRBJ2-7; D is perhaps TRBD1 (5 bases). Looked up from germline, CDR1 is LGHNA and CDR2 is YNFKEQ. There are 15 residues in the CDR3. V was shortened by 2 bases and J by 5 bases, with 16 bases between the two germline ends. CDR3 nucleotides: TGTGCCAGCAGCCAAAGGGGCGGTGGCGCAGACGAGCAGTACTTC. Its translation: CASSQRGGGADEQYF.

This chain joins TRBV7-8 and TRBJ2-3; D is uncertain. Trimming took 6 bases from V and 4 from J, leaving 11 bases between them. Germline V gives CDR1 SGHVS, CDR2 FQNEAQ. The CDR3 consists of 13 residues. Written as DNA, the CDR3 is TGTGCCAGCAGTCGGGTAGGATCAGATACGCAGTATTTT. Encoded protein: CASSRVGSDTQYF.

This sequence joins TRBV5-1 and TRBJ2-7; no clear D gene. Trimming removed 3 bases from V and 6 bases from J, with 13 bases in between. The length of the CDR3 is 13 residues. Germline CDR1 and CDR2: SGHRS and YFSETQ. CDR3 region: CASSSTRPPEQYF. In DNA, the CDR3 is TGCGCCAGCAGCTCGACTCGACCCCCCGAGCAGTACTTC.

The rearrangement links TRBV7-8 to TRBJ2-7, with D unclear. CDR3 length: 13 residues. The germline CDR1 and CDR2 sequences are SGHVS and FQNEAQ. Between the trimmed V and J ends, which lost 3 bases and 3 bases, there was a span of 9 bases. Here the CDR3 reads CASSFRFLYEQYF. In DNA, the CDR3 is TGTGCCAGCAGCTTCCGGTTCCTCTACGAGCAGTACTTC.

The V gene is TRBV2, the J gene TRBJ1-1; TRBD1 is a possible D gene (5 bases). The CDR3 consists of 18 residues. The V gene lost 5 bases and the J gene lost 6 bases, with 28 bases spanning the gap. The germline gives CDR1 SNHLY, CDR2 FYNNEI. The CDR3 DNA is TGTGCCAGCAGTTTCCCCGATAGGGGAGTGTCAATTACCGCTGAAGCTTTCTTT. Its protein is CASSFPDRGVSITAEAFF.

V is TRBV3-1 (or the pseudogene TRBV3-2) and J is TRBJ1-1; no definite D call. The V gene lost 1 base and the J gene lost 6 bases, with 18 bases spanning the gap. Germline V CDR1 and CDR2: LGHDT, YNNKEL (reference sequence). The CDR3 spans 16 residues. CDR3 sequence (DNA): TGTGCCAGCAGCCAAGGCCTTGGCAGTTCTGTTCCTGAAGCTTTCTTT. This codes for CASSQGLGSSVPEAFF.

The chain joins TRBV15 to TRBJ2-3; no firm D call. The CDR3 spans 13 residues. CDR1 LNHNV and CDR2 YYDKDF come from the germline V gene (reference sequence). V was shortened by 6 bases and J by 3 bases, with 10 bases between the two germline ends. Here the CDR3 reads CATRASVTDTQYF. CDR3 DNA sequence: TGTGCCACCAGGGCTTCAGTTACAGATACGCAGTATTTT. The complete variable domain, with remaining parts taken from reference TRBV15 and TRBJ2-3, reads DAMVIQNPRYQVTQFGKPVTLSCSQTLNHNVMYWYQQKSSQAPKLLFHYYDKDFNNEADTPDNFQSRRPNTSFCFLDIRSPGLGDTAMYLCATRASVTDTQYFGPGTRLTVL.